Listed below are T cell receptor beta chains from one sample, sequenced in a study of cytomegalovirus exposure and HLA in healthy donors. Some clones are missing from TCRdb's copy, which holds only in-frame ones; the method was immunoSEQ multiplex PCR. The sample lists about 160,000 clones; 65% to 85% were seen once. The material sequenced was PBMCs. The source of these receptors is a boy under 10 years old in good health and CMV-seronegative. Each CDR3 is given with its conserved first and last residue. The D gene is left open where the match is weak. Only part of the rows carry a size: once, few, many, or a class if the clone is expanded.

J,V,size,D,DNA,CDR3
TRBJ1-2,TRBV5-6,-,TRBD1,TGTGCCAGCAGTCGGGACAGCTATGGCTACACCTTC,CASSRDSYGYTF
TRBJ2-2,TRBV30,-,-,TGTGCCTGGAGTCGAAGACAGACAATTTCCGCGAACACCGGGGAGCTGTTTTTT,CAWSRRQTISANTGELFF
TRBJ2-3,TRBV4-1,-,TRBD2,TGCGCCAGCAGCCAGGTCGGCGGGAGGGCCCCAGATACGCAGTATTTT,CASSQVGGRAPDTQYF
TRBJ2-2,TRBV11-2,once,-,TGTGCCAGCAGCGCCCACAGCAGGGTCGGGGAGCTGTTTTTT,CASSAHSRVGELFF
TRBJ2-3,TRBV6-5,-,-,TGTGCCAGCAGTAGGCGGGGCGCAGATACGCAGTATTTT,CASSRRGADTQYF
TRBJ2-1,TRBV4-3,-,-,TGCGCCAGCAGCCAAGATAGCGAATACAATGAGCAGTTCTTC,CASSQDSEYNEQFF
TRBJ1-4,TRBV7-2,-,-,TGTGCCAGCAGCTTAGTCGGTCAAAGCGAAAAACTGTTTTTT,CASSLVGQSEKLFF
TRBJ2-1,TRBV30,once,TRBD2,TGTGCCTGGAGTCAAAAACTAGCGGGAGTTAGGGATGAGCAGTTCTTC,CAWSQKLAGVRDEQFF
TRBJ2-5,TRBV5-8,-,TRBD1,TGTGCCAGCAGCGCTTATACAGGGGTCCAAGAGACCCAGTACTTC,CASSAYTGVQETQYF
TRBJ2-3,TRBV30,-,-,TGTGCCTGGAGTTCGCCTAGCGAACCGACAGATACGCAGTATTTT,CAWSSPSEPTDTQYF
TRBJ2-2,TRBV7-2,-,TRBD2,TGTGCCAGCAGCCCCCCCGGGCTAGCGGGGGGGATCGGGGAGCTGTTTTTT,CASSPPGLAGGIGELFF
TRBJ1-3,TRBV6-5,-,TRBD1,TGTGCCAGCAGCAGGAACAGGGGAGGAAACACCATATATTTT,CASSRNRGGNTIYF
TRBJ2-3,TRBV11-2,-,-,TGTGCCAGCAGCTTGGGACTAGATACGCAGTATTTT,CASSLGLDTQYF
TRBJ2-6,TRBV30,-,-,TGTGCCACCGGGGGAGGGGGGTCTGGGGCCAACGTCCTGACTTTC,CATGGGGSGANVLTF
TRBJ2-1,TRBV27,once,TRBD2,TGTGCCAGCAGTTTTGAGCTCCCCCGGACTAGCGGGAAGTACAATGAGCAGTTCTTC,CASSFELPRTSGKYNEQFF
TRBJ2-3,TRBV2,-,TRBD2,TGTGCCAGCACGGGGACTAGCGTGATAGATACGCAGTATTTT,CASTGTSVIDTQYF
TRBJ2-2,TRBV5-1,-,TRBD1,TGCGCCAGCAGCCGGGGACAGATGGCCGGGGAGCTGTTTTTT,CASSRGQMAGELFF
TRBJ1-2,TRBV7-9,-,-,TGTGCCAGCAGCCATGGGGGGGACTATGGCTACACCTTC,CASSHGGDYGYTF
TRBJ2-1,TRBV7-8,-,-,TGTGCCAGCAGCTCAGGGTGGGACTCCTACAATGAGCAGTTCTTC,CASSSGWDSYNEQFF
TRBJ2-4,TRBV5-8,-,TRBD2,TGTGCCAGCAGCTTGGCGGGGGGAGACATTCAGTACTTC,CASSLAGGDIQYF